The following is a T cell receptor beta chain sequence with its context. The sample comes from a study of T cell repertoires in cytomegalovirus infection. TCRdb re-called the reads through MiXCR, storing one row per CDR3 protein. Altogether about 310,000 distinct CDR3 sequences are present, 17% being singletons, with the ten largest covering around 12%. CDR3 length: 15 residues. V lost 4 bases, J lost 11 bases, and 11 bases stayed unmatched. The germline CDR1 and CDR2 sequences are MGHRA and YSYEKL. The sequence derives from a human donor in good health (CMV status not recorded). Some clones in this sample may be carry-over from other donors' samples. Sample: PBMCs. V and J are TRBV4-1 and TRBJ1-4; 9 nucleotides agree with TRBD1. The CDR3 nucleotides read TGCGCCAGCAGCCTTACAGCCGGGACAGGGACCAAACTGTTTTTT. This sequence encodes CASSLTAGTGTKLFF.